A single sample gave rise to the 16 T cell receptor beta chains below, sequenced in a study of T-cell reconstitution after alpha-beta-depleted transplantation in children. Preparation of the TCRbeta library used unique molecular identifiers. TCRdb ran MiXCR on the PCR reads and lists one entry per CDR3 protein. The table lists nearly 250,000 distinct CDR3 sequences, under 9.5% of them singletons. This specimen was PBMCs, mostly from graft donor cells, taken 180 days after TCRalphabeta/CD19-depleted stem cell transplant. These receptors were obtained from a male patient younger than 18 who had a stem cell transplant for acute lymphoblastic leukemia, so the T cells may come from the graft donor.

V and J are TRBV28 and TRBJ2-2, with TRBD2 matching 8 bases. Losses at the gene ends were 5 bases for V and 6 bases for J; bases not matched to a gene: 11. The CDR3 is made up of 16 amino acids. CDR1 MDHEN and CDR2 SYDVKM come from the germline V gene. CDR3 coding DNA: TGTGCCAGCAGTCCTCTAGCGGGCAAAATCGCCGGGGAGCTGTTTTTT. This encodes CASSPLAGKIAGELFF. The full variable domain, with the rest looked up from reference TRBV28 and TRBJ2-2, is DVKVTQSSRYLVKRTGEKVFLECVQDMDHENMFWYRQDPGLGLRLIYFSYDVKMKEKGDIPEGYSVSREKKERFSLILESASTNQTSMYLCASSPLAGKIAGELFFGEGSRLTVL.

This clonotype was counted ten times or more. The V and J genes are TRBV6-5 and TRBJ2-1; TRBD2 agrees at 11 bases. This CDR3 has 17 residues. Trimming took 4 bases from V and 3 from J; bases not matched to a gene: 8. The germline gives CDR1 MNHEY, CDR2 SVGAGI. The CDR3 is CASSSLSGGAIYNEQFF. Written as DNA, the CDR3 is TGTGCCAGCAGTTCCCTTAGCGGGGGGGCGATCTACAATGAGCAGTTCTTC.

This clonotype was detected a few times. Germline and junction disagree at one end, which may indicate a read error. The V and J genes are TRBV2 and TRBJ2-2; TRBD2 might be the D (6 bases). CDR3 length equals 14 residues. Germline values: CDR1 SNHLY, CDR2 FYNNEI. This CDR3 is CATLGWRGTGEPFF. The CDR3 DNA sequence: TGTGCCACCCTGGGGTGGCGGGGAACCGGGGAGCCGTTTTTT. The complete variable domain, with remaining parts taken from reference TRBV2 and TRBJ2-2, reads EPEVTQTPSHQVTQMGQEVILRCVPISNHLYFYWYRQILGQKVEFLVSFYNNEISEKSEIFDDQFSVERPDGSNFTLKIRSTKLEDSAMYFCATLGWRGTGEPFFGEGSRLTVL.

On this clonotype itself: It may be a read error: a sequence one base away is much more abundant. The rearrangement links TRBV15 to TRBJ1-1; D remains unclear. Trimming pared 0 bases from V and 3 bases from J, leaving 11 bases between. The CDR3 is 15 amino acids. Germline CDR1 LNHNV, CDR2 YYDKDF (reference sequence). CDR3 loop: CATSRDRGTHTEAFF. The CDR3 nucleotides are TGTGCCACCAGCAGAGATAGAGGTACTCACACTGAAGCTTTCTTT.

This clonotype was recorded at least ten times. The chain joins TRBV23-1 to TRBJ2-1; weak D call: TRBD1 (6 bases). TRBV23-1 has ORF status, its function being uncertain. Trimming took off 0 bases at V and 7 bases at J, with 13 bases between the two ends. This CDR3 contains 15 residues. The CDR3 loop is CASSQSHRVRNEQFF. The CDR3 bases are TGCGCCAGCAGTCAATCTCACAGGGTACGGAATGAGCAGTTCTTC.

This clonotype has a count of ten or more. This chain links TRBV7-2 with TRBJ2-1; D is ambiguous. The V gene lost 7 bases and the J gene lost 0 bases, with 7 bases spanning the gap. CDR3 size: 13 residues. CDR1 is SGHTA and CDR2 is FQGNSA in the germline V gene. For the CDR3, the DNA is TGTGCCAGCACCCCAGTCTCCTACAATGAGCAGTTCTTC. Translating gives CASTPVSYNEQFF.

This clonotype occurred many times. The chain has TRBV7-3 and TRBJ2-7; 10 nucleotides match TRBD2. The V gene's germline CDR1 is SGHTA and CDR2 FQGTGA. The CDR3 consists of 15 residues. Losses at the gene ends were 5 bases for V and 0 bases for J; bases not matched to a gene: 4. The DNA of the CDR3 is TGTGCCAGCAGCCCTAGCGGGGGAAGCTCCTACGAGCAGTACTTC. Protein sequence: CASSPSGGSSYEQYF.

This clonotype was detected many times. The J gene is TRBJ1-2, the V gene TRBV5-1; TRBD1 might be the D (5 bases). In germline, CDR1 is SGHRS, CDR2 YFSETQ. V was shortened by 0 bases and J by 4 bases, with 13 bases between the two germline ends. The CDR3 spans 15 residues. DNA for the CDR3: TGCGCCAGCAGCTTGGACGGGGACGGGTCCTATGGCTACACCTTC. Translating it yields CASSLDGDGSYGYTF.

This clonotype was detected ten times or more. The chain couples TRBV18 to TRBJ2-2; 7 bases agree with TRBD1. Germline CDR1 and CDR2: KGHSH and LQKENI. After removal of 2 bases from V and 0 bases from J, the junction contained 3 bases not matched to a gene. The length of the CDR3 is 16 residues. The CDR3 region is CASSPRGPTNTGELFF. CDR3 DNA: TGTGCCAGCTCACCAAGGGGGCCTACGAACACCGGGGAGCTGTTTTTT.

The rearrangement uses TRBV23-1 and TRBJ2-5; no reliable D call. TRBV23-1 is recorded as an ORF, its role being uncertain. This CDR3 has 18 residues. V was trimmed by 6 bases and J by 5 bases, leaving 28 bases between them. The CDR3 bases are TGCGCCAGCAGGACCGCCTCCCTAAGGACCCGAATCCCCGAGACCCAGTACTTC. Translating gives CASRTASLRTRIPETQYF.

This clonotype was found many times. V gene TRBV29-1 combines with J gene TRBJ2-7; weak D call: TRBD2 (5 bases). The CDR3 loop spans 13 amino acids. CDR1 SQVTM and CDR2 ANQGSEA come from the germline V gene. V lost 2 bases and J lost 3, with 11 bases in between. CDR3 sequence (DNA): TGCAGCGTTGAAAGCGGCGACGGCTACGAGCAGTACTTC. Translated, it gives CSVESGDGYEQYF.

In regard to this clonotype: This may be a read error: a much more frequent sequence differs by one nucleotide. This chain uses TRBV4-2 with TRBJ2-7; the D gene could be TRBD1 or TRBD2 (5 bases each). Germline V gene data show CDR1 as LGHNA and CDR2 as YNFKEQ. The CDR3 covers 16 residues. In DNA form, the CDR3 reads TGTGCCAGCAGCCAAGATCAAAGCGGACAAAACTACGGGCAGTACTTC. Translating it yields CASSQDQSGQNYGQYF.

This clonotype was observed many times. V usage is TRBV27 and J usage is TRBJ2-5; a possible D gene is TRBD2 (6 bases). The V end lost 3 bases, the J end lost 7 bases, and 9 bases lay between the germline ends. Germline V gene data show CDR1 as MNHEY and CDR2 as SMNVEV (reference sequence). This CDR3 has 12 amino acids. CDR3 loop: CASSLRGGTQYF. CDR3 DNA sequence: TGTGCCAGCAGTTTGAGGGGAGGGACCCAGTACTTC.

Many counts were recorded for this clonotype. The chain is built from TRBV24-1 and TRBJ1-2, with TRBD1 as a possible D gene (6 bases). V gave up 4 bases and J gave up 8 bases, with 10 bases separating them. Germline V gives CDR1 KGHDR, CDR2 SFDVKD. The CDR3 is made up of 12 amino acids. The CDR3 coding sequence is TGTGCCACCAGTGAGGGGGCGGGAGGCTACACCTTC. It is translated as CATSEGAGGYTF.

In the case of this clonotype: A much larger clone lies a single base off, so this may be a read error. In DNA, the CDR3 is TGTGCCACCAGGGGGTCCTCCTGCGAGCAGTACTTC. It is translated as CATRGSSCEQYF. This sequence joins TRBV12-3 or TRBV12-4 and TRBJ2-7; TRBD1 matches at 7 bases. This CDR3 region has 12 residues.

This clonotype was counted at least ten times. V is TRBV5-1 and J is TRBJ2-2; no definite D call. Germline CDR1 SGHRS, CDR2 YFSETQ. V was cut by 0 bases and J by 6 bases, with 24 bases left in between. This CDR3 has 19 amino acids. The CDR3 DNA follows: TGCGCCAGCAGCTTGGCCCTAGGCCCACGCCCCTCTCTCCCCGGGGAGCTGTTTTTT. It specifies CASSLALGPRPSLPGELFF.